The source of this T cell receptor beta chain is a study of cytomegalovirus exposure and HLA in healthy donors. Findings of the study overall: TCR beta V segments were, for the most part, productive about 87% or about 30% of the time in an earlier analysis. 150 to 200 TCR beta chains were listed as cytomegalovirus-associated. As was reported, the HLA-A and HLA-B alleles of most subjects were accurately predicted from TCR beta sequences. Further analysis was carried out later, and it showed several of the most significant clusters appearing linked to common viral pathogens.

Trimming stripped 1 base from V and 1 base from J, with 10 bases between. CDR1 is LGHNA and CDR2 is YSLEER in the germline V gene. CDR3 length equals 15 residues. Amplification used 60 Vbeta primers and 13 Jbeta primers. TCRdb's table, derived via immunoSEQ multiplex PCR, lists solely in-frame clones and lacks some. The sample contains about 130,000 clones, less than 75% of which appear only once. On this clone itself: Its target is unknown.

This TCR was sampled from a woman aged 40 to 55 in good health and CMV-seropositive. This chain joins TRBV4-3 and TRBJ1-1, with D maybe TRBD1 (5 bases). The sequenced material came from PBMCs. DNA of the CDR3: TGCGCCAGCAGCCAAGCGCAGGGCGCGAACACTGAAGCTTTCTTT. Translation: CASSQAQGANTEAFF.